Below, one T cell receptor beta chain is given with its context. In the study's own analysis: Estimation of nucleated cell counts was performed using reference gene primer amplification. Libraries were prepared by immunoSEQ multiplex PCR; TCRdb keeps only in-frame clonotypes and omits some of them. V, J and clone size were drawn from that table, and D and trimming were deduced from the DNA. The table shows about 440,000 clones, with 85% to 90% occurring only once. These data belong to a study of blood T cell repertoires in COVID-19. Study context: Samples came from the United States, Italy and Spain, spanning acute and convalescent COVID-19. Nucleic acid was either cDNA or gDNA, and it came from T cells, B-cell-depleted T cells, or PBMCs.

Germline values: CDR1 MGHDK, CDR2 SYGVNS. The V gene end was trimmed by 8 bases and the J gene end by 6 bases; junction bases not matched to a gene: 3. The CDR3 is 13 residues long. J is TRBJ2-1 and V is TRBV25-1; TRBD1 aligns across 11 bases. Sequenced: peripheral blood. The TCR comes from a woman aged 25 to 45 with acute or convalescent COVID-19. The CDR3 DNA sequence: TGTGCCAGCCGGGGGACAGGGGGCAATGAGCAGTTCTTC. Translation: CASRGTGGNEQFF.